Each of the 14 T cell receptor beta chains below was sequenced from the same sample in a study of shared clonotypes between healthy human individuals. Sequencing used immunoSEQ multiplex PCR; TCRdb keeps in-frame clones, though not all of them. This sample carries 2 million to 2.5 million clones, approximately 95% of them seen once, and the ten largest clones take 0.35% to 0.5%. Sequencing was done on a sample of naive CD4+ T cells from PBMCs. Noted subset: CD45RA+ positively selected. The receptors come from a man younger than 35 in good health. Some clones in this sample may be carry-over from other donors' samples.

The chain uses TRBV5-4 and TRBJ2-1, with 7 bases that match TRBD2. The germline V gene has CDR1 SGHNT and CDR2 YYREEE (reference sequence). With V trimmed by 2 bases and J by 7 bases, 9 bases remained unmatched. This CDR3 has 15 residues. DNA for the CDR3: TGTGCCAGCAGCTTTGATGGGGGAGGGACGAATGAGCAGTTCTTC. Translated, it gives CASSFDGGGTNEQFF.

The chain has TRBV7-9 and TRBJ1-1; the D is unclear. Germline CDR1 and CDR2: SEHNR and FQNEAQ (reference sequence). V was trimmed by 1 base and J by 3 bases, leaving 9 bases between them. The CDR3 loop spans 14 amino acids. CDR3 sequence (DNA): TGTGCCAGCAGCTTAGAAGTCAGCTACACTGAAGCTTTCTTT. It yields the protein CASSLEVSYTEAFF.

The rearrangement joins TRBV28 to TRBJ2-6; a weak D match, TRBD1 (5 bases). V lost 3 bases to trimming and J lost 2 bases, with 8 bases between them. Looked up from germline, CDR1 is MDHEN and CDR2 is SYDVKM. This CDR3 spans 15 amino acids. In DNA, the CDR3 is TGTGCCAGCAGTTTTCAGGGTACTGGGGCCAACGTCCTGACTTTC. Its protein product is CASSFQGTGANVLTF.

V usage is TRBV2 and J usage is TRBJ2-7; D is possibly TRBD2 (6 bases). The CDR3 sequence is 12 residues long. V was trimmed by 6 bases and J by 2 bases, leaving 8 bases between them. Germline CDR1 reads SNHLY; CDR2 reads FYNNEI. This CDR3 reads CASRSGAYEQYF. CDR3 nucleotide sequence: TGTGCCAGCAGATCGGGGGCCTACGAGCAGTACTTC.

CDR3 DNA: TGTGCCAGCAGCTTATCTGGCGGTGGAAACACCATATATTTT. Its translation: CASSLSGGGNTIYF. This chain connects TRBV11-2 to TRBJ1-3; D unresolved. This CDR3 region has 14 residues. Trimming stripped 2 bases from V and 3 bases from J, with 8 bases between. CDR1 and CDR2 (germline): SGHAT, FQNNGV. The whole variable domain, filled in from reference TRBV11-2 and TRBJ1-3, reads EAGVAQSPRYKIIEKRQSVAFWCNPISGHATLYWYQQILGQGPKLLIQFQNNGVVDDSQLPKDRFSAERLKGVDSTLKIQPAKLEDSAVYLCASSLSGGGNTIYFGEGSWLTVV.

The chain recombines TRBV14 with TRBJ2-5; 7 bases line up with TRBD1. The DNA end favors TRBJ2-7, so the J call may be wrong. The CDR3 is 12 amino acids. Germline loops: CDR1 SGHDN, CDR2 FVKESK. The CDR3 DNA reads TGTGCCAGCGGACGACAGGGTGGCGAGCAGTACTTC. Amino acids: CASGRQGGEQYF.

This clone was seen just once. The rearrangement joins TRBV28 to TRBJ1-2; D remains ambiguous. Trimming cost V 5 bases and J 8 bases, with 15 bases left between them. CDR1 is MDHEN and CDR2 is SYDVKM in the germline V gene. The CDR3 spans 13 residues. In nucleotides, the CDR3 is TGTGCCAGCAGTCCCTTATCGCCGGGGGGCTACACCTTC. Its translation is CASSPLSPGGYTF.

On this clone itself: This CDR3 is also generated by other DNA sequences in the sample. The chain couples TRBV9 to TRBJ2-1; 9 bases fit TRBD2. The CDR3 spans 15 residues. In germline, CDR1 is SGDLS, CDR2 YYNGEE. Losses at the gene ends were 0 bases for V and 5 bases for J; bases not matched to a gene: 3. The CDR3 coding sequence is TGTGCCAGCAGCGTAGCCCCTAGCGGGGACAATGAGCAGTTCTTC. Its translation is CASSVAPSGDNEQFF.

This clone has just one count. The chain recombines TRBV5-1 with TRBJ1-4; TRBD1 agrees at 9 bases. CDR3 length equals 13 residues. Germline V gene data show CDR1 as SGHRS and CDR2 as YFSETQ. Unmatched junction bases numbered 3, after V lost 5 bases and J lost 7 bases. DNA of the CDR3: TGCGCCAGCAGGGGACAGGGAGGTGAAAAACTGTTTTTT. Protein product: CASRGQGGEKLFF.

The chain uses TRBV5-5 and TRBJ1-1, with D perhaps TRBD1 (5 bases). V gave up 6 bases and J gave up 3 bases, with 24 bases separating them. The CDR3 sequence is 17 residues long. CDR1 is SGHKS and CDR2 is YYEKEE in the germline V gene (reference sequence). The CDR3 sequence is CASTTGSIRGQDTEAFF. CDR3 in DNA: TGTGCCAGCACCACAGGATCAATCCGGGGCCAGGACACTGAAGCTTTCTTT.

The chain carries TRBV7-9 and TRBJ2-7; the match to TRBD1 covers 8 bases. Unmatched junction bases numbered 10, after V lost 5 bases and J lost 7 bases. Germline lookup yields CDR1 SEHNR and CDR2 FQNEAQ (reference sequence). This CDR3 region has 14 residues. CDR3 nucleotide sequence: TGTGCCAGCAGCAGGGGACAGGCTCAAGGTGAGCAGTACTTC. This codes for CASSRGQAQGEQYF.

J is TRBJ1-2 and V is TRBV2; 10 bases match TRBD1. Germline V gene lookup returns CDR1 SNHLY and CDR2 FYNNEI. J gave up 4 bases and V 9 bases, and 17 bases lay outside the gene matches. The CDR3 has 17 amino acids. The CDR3 protein is CASQGGTGAVPAYGYTF. The CDR3 region has the DNA TGTGCCAGTCAAGGAGGGACAGGGGCCGTACCCGCCTATGGCTACACCTTC.

This chain joins TRBV30 and TRBJ2-7; the D call may be TRBD1 or TRBD2 (5 bases each). V lost 1 base to trimming and J lost 2 bases, with 9 bases between them. The germline gives CDR1 GTSNPN, CDR2 SVGIG (reference sequence). This CDR3 region has 13 residues. CDR3 sequence: CAWSAGAPYEQYF. Written as DNA, the CDR3 is TGTGCCTGGAGTGCCGGGGCCCCCTACGAGCAGTACTTC.

V usage is TRBV9 and J usage is TRBJ2-2; 8 bases map to TRBD1. Germline CDR1 reads SGDLS; CDR2 reads YYNGEE. The CDR3 has 18 residues. Unmatched junction bases numbered 11, after V lost 0 bases and J lost 4 bases. The CDR3 protein is CASSVGAGGGATTGELFF. Here the CDR3 DNA reads TGTGCCAGCAGCGTAGGGGCAGGGGGCGGTGCGACCACCGGGGAGCTGTTTTTT.